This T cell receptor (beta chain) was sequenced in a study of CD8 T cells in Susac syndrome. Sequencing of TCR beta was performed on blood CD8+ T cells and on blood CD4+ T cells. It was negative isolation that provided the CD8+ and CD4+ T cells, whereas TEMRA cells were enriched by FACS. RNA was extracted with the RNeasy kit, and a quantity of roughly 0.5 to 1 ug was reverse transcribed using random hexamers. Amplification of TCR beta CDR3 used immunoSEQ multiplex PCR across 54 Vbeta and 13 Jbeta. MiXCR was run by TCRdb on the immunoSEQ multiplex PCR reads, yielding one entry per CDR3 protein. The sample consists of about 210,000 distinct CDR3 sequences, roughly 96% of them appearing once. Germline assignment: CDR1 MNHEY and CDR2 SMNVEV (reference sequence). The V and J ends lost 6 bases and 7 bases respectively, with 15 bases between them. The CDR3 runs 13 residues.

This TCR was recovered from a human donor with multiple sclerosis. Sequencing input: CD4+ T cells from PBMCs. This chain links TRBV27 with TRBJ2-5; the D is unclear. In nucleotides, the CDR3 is TGTGCCAGCAGCGACCCCCTCCCGGGGACCCAGTACTTC. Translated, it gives CASSDPLPGTQYF.